Here is one T cell receptor (beta chain) with its context. Its target is unknown. A second PCR, run for about 7 to 11 cycles, used a sample-barcoded 5' primer plus a J-beta primer mix. TCRdb reanalysed the 5' RACE reads using MiXCR and keeps one entry per CDR3 protein. The sample lists about 640,000 distinct CDR3 sequences, about 30% occurring once. This specimen comes from a study of blood T cells in healthy people across ages. Study observations and caveats: Unsorted PBMC material precluded a definitive naive versus antigen-experienced comparison. Naive T cell percentage showed a strong correlation with TCR beta diversity.

Germline V gives CDR1 ENHRY, CDR2 SYGVKD. The CDR3 runs to 14 residues. V was shortened by 6 bases and J by 11 bases, with 22 bases between the two germline ends. This sequence was found in a woman of 80 years or more in good health. The J gene is TRBJ2-5, the V gene TRBV10-3; TRBD2 might be the D (6 bases). The sequencing sample was made of blood. The CDR3 reads CAISAGPPRNGQYF. The CDR3 nucleotides are TGTGCCATCAGCGCGGGGCCGCCTCGCAATGGGCAGTACTTC.